This entry features one T cell receptor beta chain sequence. This clone was detected a few times. Its binding antigen is unknown. No qualities accompany the bases; no much larger clone lies one base away. The germline V gene sets CDR1 to SGHNT and CDR2 to YENEEA. The CDR3 starts with the cysteine, ends with the phenylalanine, and has 14 residues. The kept DNA is CDR3 alone, 42 bases in frame from the first base. Trimming removed 1 base from V and 4 bases from J, leaving 7 bases between the germline ends. The immunoSEQ Assay was used to sequence TCR beta CDR3 regions from DNA. The authors' pipeline ran thus. To compute T cell density, TCR beta template counts were normalized to usable DNA, which was estimated by amplifying housekeeping genes. Richness was estimated with the preseqR package, extrapolating to 400,000 templates for PBMC samples and 120,000 templates for tissue samples. Clonality was defined as one minus Pielou's evenness. Differential abundance testing on productive amino-acid clonotypes, with a minimum total count of 5 and an alpha of 0.1, was used to identify tissue-enriched TCRs. The Jaccard Index and the Morisita Overlap Index were used to measure repertoire overlap between compartments. GLIPH clustered TCR beta CDR3s with public tetramer-defined viral CDR3s; viral motifs required at least three viral sequences plus V-gene enrichment. TCRdb limited this immuneACCESS table to in-frame rearrangements with V and J called. A share of clones is missing; checked studies link under half to unresolved V genes, and the rest is unexplained. V, J and clone size are those of that table, while D and trimming were read from the DNA. The sample table lists 3,300 or so clones, roughly 31% of them with a count of one. The ten largest make up about 12% of the sample.

The sample comes from a study of T cells in localized non-small cell lung cancer (dated by TCRdb to the early 2020s). For context, the study as a whole: Comparing tumors with uninvolved tumor-adjacent lungs, the study looked at the T cell repertoires of approximately 250 patients with early-stage NSCLC. NSCLC patients had a mean age of roughly 64 years, and 129 were male and 85 to 110 female. All 240 or so NSCLC patients in the cohort were treatment-naive and had localized lung tumors that were resected.

What the research found in general, with its limitations: The highest T cell clonality was observed in uninvolved tumor-adjacent lung, where clonality exceeded that of tumor, suggesting that antigenic responses were more focused in uninvolved tumor-adjacent lung. Because of the exploratory design, TCR variables were selected using unadjusted p-values without false-discovery rate correction. Of the top 100 tumor clones, a median of 57 were detected in paired uninvolved adjacent lung; over 25 were also among that lung's top 100. Because multi-region tumor sequencing was not done, intratumor heterogeneity could not be ruled out. Longer overall survival was associated with higher blood T cell density, whereas shorter survival was associated with higher adjacent-lung clonality.

Uninvolved adjacent lung was obtained at least 2 cm from the tumor margin, and the absence of atypia was confirmed by two independent pathologists. At diagnosis, peripheral blood, uninvolved tumor-adjacent lung and tumor were collected and stored as a combination of fresh-frozen and FFPE material. The clonotype was recovered from a woman aged 35-70 years with stage I lung adenocarcinoma. Sequencing used normal lung tissue next to the tumor, obtained before any cancer treatment. The V and J segments used are TRBV11-3 and TRBJ2-2, with no confident D gene call. CDR3 sequence: CASSLGTVTGELFF. The bases are TGTGCCAGCAGCTTAGGGACGGTCACCGGGGAGCTGTTTTTT.